These T cell receptor beta chains were read from a single sample in a study of shared clonotypes between healthy human individuals. The protocol was immunoSEQ multiplex PCR, while the TCRdb copy is restricted to in-frame clones and leaves out a portion. The sample has roughly 640,000 clones, 95% to 98% seen once. The sample consisted of naive CD4+ T cells sorted from blood. These receptors were collected from a woman aged 30 to 39 in good health. Each CDR3 is given without its conserved first and last residue. The order of the fields is V gene, J gene, CDR3 protein.

>TRBV5-1|TRBJ2-1
ASSLVGQGAYNEQF
>TRBV10-2|TRBJ1-5
ASSGGDQPQH
>TRBV7-6|TRBJ2-1
ASSHRGGRNVGPNYNEQF
>TRBV29-1|TRBJ2-1
SVDSISSYNEQF
>TRBV28|TRBJ1-4
ASSSHRDRAEKLF
>TRBV28|TRBJ1-2
ASSRKSGIYGYT
>TRBV28|TRBJ2-7
ASSGSGEGLFEQY
>TRBV6-5|TRBJ1-2
ASMSDTSNYGYT
>TRBV5-1|TRBJ2-5
ASSLWGIEFETQY
>TRBV7-9|TRBJ2-7
ASSSIAGGRDEQY
>TRBV6-1|TRBJ2-1
ASSASGSSYNEQF
>TRBV5-1|TRBJ2-2
ASSLVASGGTGELF
>TRBV7-9|TRBJ1-5
ASSSQNQPQH
>TRBV7-1|TRBJ2-7
ASSLGTAFEQY
>TRBV19|TRBJ2-1
ASSILATSSYNEQF
>TRBV30|TRBJ2-7
AWSVQGAYEQY
>TRBV5-4|TRBJ2-3
ASSAGGKTDTQY
>TRBV5-1|TRBJ2-3
ASSGRANFSDTQY
>TRBV5-6|TRBJ2-3
ASRRLAPITDTQY
>TRBV28|TRBJ1-2
ASSLGSRNYGYT
>TRBV28|TRBJ2-3
ASTAGTDTQY
>TRBV18|TRBJ2-7
ASSPESYEQY
>TRBV4-1|TRBJ2-7
ASSQWTGTSGRAYEQY
>TRBV7-3|TRBJ2-2
ASSLTSLSGNTGELF
>TRBV7-3|TRBJ2-1
ASSSRSDWNEQF
>TRBV19|TRBJ2-1
ASSGGYNEQF
>TRBV10-1|TRBJ1-2
AIRTIYYYGYT
>TRBV19|TRBJ1-1
ASSIRTANTEAF
>TRBV30|TRBJ2-7
AWSVPRTGTYEQY
>TRBV14|TRBJ1-2
ASSQGVQGAPGYT
>TRBV28|TRBJ1-1
ASSPPGQREAF
>TRBV11-2|TRBJ1-2
ASSLDGVGYT
>TRBV28|TRBJ2-7
ASFTGRSYEQY
>TRBV6-6|TRBJ1-3
ASSQGGPGNTIY
>TRBV4-1|TRBJ2-3
ASSQVFKTSGTDTQY
>TRBV5-1|TRBJ1-1
ASSLVSGPDTEAF
>TRBV28|TRBJ1-1
ASRSPDRDWTEAF
>TRBV5-6|TRBJ1-2
ASSFQGSMIGYT
>TRBV5-5|TRBJ2-3
ASSPRSDSTDTQY
>TRBV5-4|TRBJ2-7
ASSPSLAGWGHEQY
>TRBV19|TRBJ2-6
ASSRQTSGANVLT
>TRBV15|TRBJ1-1
ATSRDLNIPTEAF
>TRBV28|TRBJ1-1
ASSLYRLNTEAF
>TRBV2|TRBJ2-1
ASSPEISYNEQF
>TRBV19|TRBJ1-2
ASSLRDRGFNYGYT
>TRBV10-2|TRBJ2-3
ASSESVVAGTPDTQY
>TRBV27|TRBJ2-7
ASSRPTGGKSYEQY
>TRBV4-1|TRBJ1-4
ASSTTRTGGEKLF
>TRBV6-6|TRBJ1-6
ASSHREPPLH
>TRBV14|TRBJ2-1
ASRLSGRAVVNEQF
>TRBV5-1|TRBJ1-1
ASSRDPLGDTEAF
>TRBV6-6|TRBJ1-5
ASSDRGSRNQPQH
>TRBV6-1|TRBJ2-1
ASSDWGGSNEQF
>TRBV5-6|TRBJ2-7
ASSFRAGPNDEQY
>TRBV7-9|TRBJ2-2
ASSQGTSGSGELF
>TRBV15|TRBJ1-5
ATSRRQVPYSNQPQH
>TRBV5-6|TRBJ2-1
ASSLFLLGTSLYNEQF
>TRBV7-9|TRBJ2-7
ASGRDYLWEQY
>TRBV5-1|TRBJ2-7
ASGLAAGAYEQY